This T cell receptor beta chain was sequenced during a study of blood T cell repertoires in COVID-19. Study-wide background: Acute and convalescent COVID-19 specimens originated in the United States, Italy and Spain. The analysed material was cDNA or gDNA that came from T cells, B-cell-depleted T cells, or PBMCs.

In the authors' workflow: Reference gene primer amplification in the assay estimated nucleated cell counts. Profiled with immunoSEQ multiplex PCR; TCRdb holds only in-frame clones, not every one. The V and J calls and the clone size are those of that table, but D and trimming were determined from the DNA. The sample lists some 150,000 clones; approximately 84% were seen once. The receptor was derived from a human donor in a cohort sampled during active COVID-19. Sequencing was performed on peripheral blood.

The CDR3 DNA follows: TGTGCCAGCCCTAGAGGGAATGAGCAGTTCTTC. Residues: CASPRGNEQFF. The chain couples TRBV28 to TRBJ2-1, with a tentative D call TRBD2 (5 bases). Trimming took off 8 bases at V and 7 bases at J, with 9 bases between the two ends. CDR1 and CDR2 (germline): MDHEN, SYDVKM. This CDR3 contains 11 residues. Using reference TRBV28 and TRBJ2-1 for the parts outside the CDR3, the full variable domain is DVKVTQSSRYLVKRTGEKVFLECVQDMDHENMFWYRQDPGLGLRLIYFSYDVKMKEKGDIPEGYSVSREKKERFSLILESASTNQTSMYLCASPRGNEQFFGPGTRLTVL.